The 24 T cell receptor beta chains listed next were all sequenced from one sample in a study of cytomegalovirus exposure and HLA in healthy donors. Vbeta (60) and Jbeta (13) primers were used in the PCR. TCRdb's table, derived via immunoSEQ multiplex PCR, lists solely in-frame clones and lacks some. The profile shows around 110,000 clones, about 79% of them singletons. Sequenced material: PBMCs. These receptors all come from a man between 25 and 39 years old in good health and CMV-seropositive.

Points on this clone: The junction and the germline gene differ at one end; a read error may be behind it. The chain recombines TRBV5-6 with TRBJ2-6; TRBD1 might be the D (5 bases). Germline V lookup: CDR1 SGHDT, CDR2 YYEEEE. The CDR3 contains 15 residues. The CDR3 sequence: CASILQNSGANGLTF. Written as DNA, the CDR3 is TGTGCCAGCATTCTACAGAACTCTGGGGCCAACGGCCTGACTTTC.

The rearrangement uses TRBV6-1 and TRBJ2-2; D gene uncertain. V lost 3 bases and J 6 bases, leaving 5 bases between the germline ends. CDR3 length: 12 residues. Germline V gene sequence: CDR1 MNHNS, CDR2 SASEGT. CDR3 loop: CASSEAPGELFF. The CDR3 DNA reads as TGTGCCAGCAGTGAGGCCCCCGGGGAGCTGTTTTTT.

About this clone itself: It is likely a read error, because the conserved phenylalanine at the end of the CDR3 is missing. The DNA is left out, because the CDR3 cannot be placed on it with certainty; the CDR3 is given as TCRdb lists it. This rearrangement joins TRBV2 to TRBJ2-7; the table's D call of TRBD1 was not tested on the DNA. The CDR3 region is 11 residues in length, termini included. CDR1 SNHLY and CDR2 FYNNEI come from the germline V gene. CDR3 amino acids: CASSTDRGPLH.

The rearrangement uses TRBV6-5 and TRBJ2-5; the D gene is possibly TRBD1 (6 bases). The CDR3 has 14 residues. With 5 bases removed from V and 5 bases from J, the gap between germline ends came to 15 bases. The germline gives CDR1 MNHEY, CDR2 SVGAGI. CDR3 sequence (DNA): TGTGCCAGCAGTAGGGCAACAGGGAAGGAGACCCAGTACTTC. Its protein product is CASSRATGKETQYF.

This clone was observed a single time. The sample contains more than one DNA sequence encoding this CDR3. Written as DNA, the CDR3 is TGTGCCTGGAGTGTACTCGGGTACACTGAAGCTTTCTTT. Translated, it gives CAWSVLGYTEAFF. The chain is built from TRBV30 and TRBJ1-1; D is uncertain. Germline loops: CDR1 GTSNPN, CDR2 SVGIG (reference sequence). V gave up 0 bases and J gave up 3 bases, with 8 bases separating them. The CDR3 contains 13 residues.

The V and J genes are TRBV11-2 and TRBJ2-5, with TRBD2 identical over 14 bases. The V segment lost 5 bases and the J segment 4 bases; nucleotides outside the gene matches: 15. CDR3 length equals 19 residues. The germline V gene encodes CDR1 SGHAT and CDR2 FQNNGV. CDR3 bases: TGTGCCAGCAGCGCTAGCCCGGGACTAGCGGGAGAAGGGAGAGAGACCCAGTACTTC. Protein: CASSASPGLAGEGRETQYF.

The chain is built from TRBV27 and TRBJ2-1; weak D call: TRBD2 (6 bases). Germline values: CDR1 MNHEY, CDR2 SMNVEV (reference sequence). CDR3 size: 13 residues. Trimming pared 5 bases from V and 6 bases from J, leaving 11 bases between. The CDR3 reads CASSTSGGNEQFF. The CDR3 bases are TGTGCCAGCAGTACTTCCGGGGGCAATGAGCAGTTCTTC.

The J gene is TRBJ2-3, the V gene TRBV7-6; 13 bases fit TRBD2. The CDR3 runs 18 residues. The V gene's germline CDR1 is SGHVS and CDR2 FNYEAQ. V dropped 6 bases and J dropped 5; count of bases not matched to a gene: 14. The CDR3 is CASSRRGTSGATGDTQYF. In DNA, the CDR3 is TGTGCCAGCAGTCGCCGCGGGACTAGCGGGGCGACCGGAGATACGCAGTATTTT.

The rearrangement joins TRBV16 to TRBJ1-6; TRBD1 might be the D (6 bases). The CDR3 loop spans 19 amino acids. CDR1 is KGHSY, CDR2 FQNENV, per germline. Trimming left V 3 bases short and J 0 bases short, with 18 bases between. The CDR3 nucleotides read TGTGCCAGCAGCCACCACAGGGCAGGTCCTTCCTCCTATAATTCACCCCTCCACTTT. It codes for CASSHHRAGPSSYNSPLHF.

This clone was seen a handful of times. The rearrangement uses TRBV7-2 and TRBJ2-2, with 8 bases identical to TRBD1. This CDR3 has 13 residues. The trim removed 10 bases at V and 6 bases at J, leaving 7 bases unmatched. Germline-derived CDR1 and CDR2 are SGHTA and FQGNSA. The CDR3 nucleotides are TGTGCCACCCGAGACAGGGGACCCGGGGAGCTGTTTTTT. Residues: CATRDRGPGELFF.

V and J are TRBV4-3 and TRBJ2-7; no firm D call. This CDR3 has 15 residues. V shed 0 bases and J shed 0 bases, with 9 bases lying between them. Germline V gene sequence: CDR1 LGHNA, CDR2 YSLEER. This chain's CDR3 is CASSQELQLSYEQYF. In DNA form, the CDR3 reads TGCGCCAGCAGCCAAGAGTTACAGCTCTCCTACGAGCAGTACTTC.

The gene calls are TRBV27 and TRBJ2-3, with unresolved D. This CDR3 region has 14 residues. Germline lookup yields CDR1 MNHEY and CDR2 SMNVEV (reference sequence). Trimming cost V 5 bases and J 3 bases, with 12 bases left between them. The CDR3 DNA is TGTGCCAGCAGTCCCCTCGGAGTTACAGATACGCAGTATTTT. Protein sequence: CASSPLGVTDTQYF.

The chain recombines TRBV18 with TRBJ2-1, with 8 bases identical to TRBD2. Germline V lookup: CDR1 KGHSH, CDR2 LQKENI. V dropped 5 bases and J dropped 7; count of bases not matched to a gene: 13. CDR3 size: 16 residues. The CDR3 spells CASSLGLALSGNEQFF. CDR3 bases: TGTGCCAGCTCATTAGGACTAGCCCTGTCTGGGAATGAGCAGTTCTTC.

V and J are TRBV27 and TRBJ1-5, with 7 positions matching TRBD1. The CDR3 runs to 16 residues. V trimming: 4 bases; J trimming: 2 bases; junction bases outside the gene matches: 8. Per the germline V gene, CDR1 is MNHEY and CDR2 is SMNVEV (reference sequence). CDR3 DNA: TGTGCCAGCAGTTCCCACAGGGGTGGCGGCAATCAGCCCCAGCATTTT. It is translated as CASSSHRGGGNQPQHF.

The J gene is TRBJ1-4, the V gene TRBV28, with D possibly being TRBD1 (6 bases). V was trimmed by 5 bases and J by 0 bases, leaving 16 bases between them. CDR3 length: 17 amino acids. Germline V lookup: CDR1 MDHEN, CDR2 SYDVKM. The CDR3 region is CASSRDTVFTTNEKLFF. The CDR3 nucleotides are TGTGCCAGCAGTCGGGACACCGTTTTCACAACTAATGAAAAACTGTTTTTT. The full variable domain, with the rest looked up from reference TRBV28 and TRBJ1-4, is DVKVTQSSRYLVKRTGEKVFLECVQDMDHENMFWYRQDPGLGLRLIYFSYDVKMKEKGDIPEGYSVSREKKERFSLILESASTNQTSMYLCASSRDTVFTTNEKLFFGSGTQLSVL.

This chain joins TRBV4-1 and TRBJ1-1, with D possibly matching TRBD1 (5 bases). CDR3 length: 15 amino acids. Germline V gene data show CDR1 as MGHRA and CDR2 as YSYEKL. V was cut by 1 base and J by 1 base, with 10 bases left in between. The CDR3 bases are TGCGCCAGCAGCCAAGTGCTAGGGGAGAACACTGAAGCTTTCTTT. It translates to CASSQVLGENTEAFF.

This clone occurred once. This sample also contains other DNA sequences that code for the same CDR3. The chain employs TRBV4-1 and TRBJ2-3; 9 bases agree with TRBD2. J gave up 4 bases and V 4 bases, and 12 bases lay outside the gene matches. This CDR3 has 17 amino acids. Per germline, CDR1 MGHRA and CDR2 YSYEKL. The CDR3 loop reads CASSLLAGDRPADTQYF. The CDR3 DNA reads as TGCGCCAGCAGCCTTTTAGCGGGAGACCGCCCCGCAGATACGCAGTATTTT.

In its sample, this clone was seen a few times. The J gene is TRBJ2-7, the V gene TRBV6-5, with TRBD2 as a possible D gene (6 bases). Between the trimmed V and J ends, which lost 3 bases and 7 bases, there was a span of 16 bases. Germline V lookup: CDR1 MNHEY, CDR2 SVGAGI. This CDR3 comprises 14 residues. CDR3 sequence reads: CASSYRDFPGEQYF. In nucleotides, the CDR3 is TGTGCCAGCAGTTATCGGGACTTTCCTGGGGAGCAGTACTTC.

The rearrangement uses TRBV27 and TRBJ2-7, with TRBD2 matching over 7 bases. The CDR3 has 11 amino acids. Germline V CDR1 and CDR2: MNHEY, SMNVEV (reference sequence). The junction had 5 bases not matched to a gene; V was cut back by 9 bases and J by 6 bases. CDR3 region: CARGREGEQYF. In nucleotides, the CDR3 is TGTGCCAGAGGGAGGGAGGGCGAGCAGTACTTC.

This chain joins TRBV15 and TRBJ2-7, with 10 positions matching TRBD2. The CDR3 length is 15 residues. V was clipped by 1 base and J by 2 bases; unmatched bases: 2. CDR1 and CDR2 from the germline V gene are LNHNV and YYDKDF (reference sequence). The CDR3 region is CATSRGTSGTYEQYF. The CDR3 bases are TGTGCCACCAGCAGAGGGACTAGCGGTACCTACGAGCAGTACTTC.

This clone appeared a single time. Germline and junction disagree at one end, which may indicate a read error. The CDR3 DNA follows: TGCAGCGTTGAAACCGGACAGGGGGCGGAAGGGGCCAACGGCCTGACTTTC. Its translation is CSVETGQGAEGANGLTF. The chain has TRBV29-1 and TRBJ2-6; 11 bases align to TRBD1. CDR1 is SQVTM, CDR2 ANQGSEA, per germline. The CDR3 runs to 17 residues.

V usage is TRBV11-2 and J usage is TRBJ2-5; TRBD2 is a possible D gene (6 bases). V was shortened by 6 bases and J by 0 bases, with 17 bases between the two germline ends. The CDR3 totals 16 residues. From germline, CDR1 is SGHAT and CDR2 FQNNGV. This CDR3 is CASSSGVQYDQETQYF. In DNA, the CDR3 is TGTGCCAGCAGTTCGGGGGTCCAATACGACCAAGAGACCCAGTACTTC.

The chain recombines TRBV7-9 with TRBJ2-5, with 7 bases fitting TRBD1. This CDR3 is built from 17 residues. Germline CDR1 and CDR2: SEHNR and FQNEAQ (reference sequence). V shed 11 bases, J shed 5 bases, and the junction held 23 bases outside the gene matches. CDR3 residues: CAGSAGPGAGGRETQYF. The CDR3 nucleotides are TGTGCCGGATCGGCCGGTCCAGGGGCAGGGGGACGGGAGACCCAGTACTTC.

The chain employs TRBV6-5 and TRBJ1-2; 8 bases match TRBD1. Germline trimming cut 2 bases from V and 5 bases from J; bases unmatched to any gene: 10. This CDR3 has 16 residues. The germline gives CDR1 MNHEY, CDR2 SVGAGI. The CDR3 nucleotides read TGTGCCAGCAGTTACCCGAAGGACAGGGCTTATTATGGCTACACCTTC. This encodes CASSYPKDRAYYGYTF.